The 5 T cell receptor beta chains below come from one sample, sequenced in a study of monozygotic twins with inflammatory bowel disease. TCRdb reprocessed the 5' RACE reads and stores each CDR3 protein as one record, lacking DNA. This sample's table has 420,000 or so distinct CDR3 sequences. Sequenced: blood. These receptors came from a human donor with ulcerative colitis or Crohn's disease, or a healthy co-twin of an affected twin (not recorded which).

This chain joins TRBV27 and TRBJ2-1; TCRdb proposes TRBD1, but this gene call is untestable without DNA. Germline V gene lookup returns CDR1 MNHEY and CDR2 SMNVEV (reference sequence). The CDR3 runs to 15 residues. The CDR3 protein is CASSLLSSGVWEQFF.

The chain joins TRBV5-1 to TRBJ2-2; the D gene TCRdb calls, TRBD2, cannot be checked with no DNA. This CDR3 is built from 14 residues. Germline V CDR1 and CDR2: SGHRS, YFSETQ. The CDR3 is CASSLDRGDGELFF.

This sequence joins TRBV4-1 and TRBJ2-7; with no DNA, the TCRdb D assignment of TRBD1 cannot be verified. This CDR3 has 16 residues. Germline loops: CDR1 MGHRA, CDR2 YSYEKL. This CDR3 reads CASSQGQGGGTYEQYF.

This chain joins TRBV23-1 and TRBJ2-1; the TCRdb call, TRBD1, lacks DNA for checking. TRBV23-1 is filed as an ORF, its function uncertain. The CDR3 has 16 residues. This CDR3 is CASSLSGTHSYNEQFF.

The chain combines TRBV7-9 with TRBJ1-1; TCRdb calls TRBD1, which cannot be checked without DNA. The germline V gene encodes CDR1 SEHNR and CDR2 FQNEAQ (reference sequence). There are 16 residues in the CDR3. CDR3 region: CASSHPDPSRNTEAFF.